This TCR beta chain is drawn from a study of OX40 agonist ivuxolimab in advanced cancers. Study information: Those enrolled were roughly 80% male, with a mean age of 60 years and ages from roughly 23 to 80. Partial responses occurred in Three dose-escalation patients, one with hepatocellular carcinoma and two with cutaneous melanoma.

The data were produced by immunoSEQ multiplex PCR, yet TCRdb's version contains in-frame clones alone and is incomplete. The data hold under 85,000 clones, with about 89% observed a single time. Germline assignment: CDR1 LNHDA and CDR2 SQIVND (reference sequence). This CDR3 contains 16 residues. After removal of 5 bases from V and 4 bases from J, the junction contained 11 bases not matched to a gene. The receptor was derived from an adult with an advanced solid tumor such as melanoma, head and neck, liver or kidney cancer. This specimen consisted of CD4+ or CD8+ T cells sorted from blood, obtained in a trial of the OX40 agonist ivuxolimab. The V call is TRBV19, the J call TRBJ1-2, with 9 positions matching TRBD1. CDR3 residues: CASSLMGDRGIYGYTF. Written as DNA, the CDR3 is TGTGCCAGTAGTCTCATGGGAGACAGGGGGATCTATGGCTACACCTTC.